This TCR beta chain was found in a study of T cell repertoires in cytomegalovirus infection. This clonotype has a handful of counts. Antigen specificity is unknown. TCRdb called the reads again in MiXCR, with one record for every CDR3 protein. The repertoire has approximately 1,000,000 distinct CDR3 sequences, approximately 30% of them found once; the top ten carry roughly 13%. The CDR3 runs to 15 residues. Germline CDR1 is MGHDK and CDR2 is SYGVNS. Trimming pared 3 bases from V and 1 base from J, leaving 12 bases between. V is TRBV25-1 and J is TRBJ1-2; D gene unclear. The clonotype was recovered from a human donor in good health (CMV status not recorded). Some clones in this sample may be carry-over from other donors' samples. The source was cultured CD8+ T cells from PBMCs, collected from culture after CMV antigen stimulation. The CDR3 DNA sequence: TGTGCCAGCAGTGATGGGGTGGGAGATAACTATGGCTACACCTTC. Its protein is CASSDGVGDNYGYTF.